This T cell receptor beta chain was documented in a study of blood T cell repertoires in COVID-19. Trimming removed 6 bases at V and 4 bases at J, with 15 bases between. There are 14 residues in the CDR3. Germline V gene data show CDR1 as MNHEY and CDR2 as SVGAGI. Data came from immunoSEQ multiplex PCR; TCRdb stores just in-frame clones and leaves some out. Among some 210,000 clones listed, 65% to 85% were seen once. The origin of this receptor is a man aged 25-45 years with acute COVID-19. The chain has TRBV6-5 and TRBJ1-1; no reliable D call. The specimen sequenced was PBMCs or T cells enriched from blood (not recorded which). Written as DNA, the CDR3 is TGTGCCAGCAGACCCCCTAATCGTGGCACTGAAGCTTTCTTT. It translates to CASRPPNRGTEAFF.